The 14 T cell receptor beta chains in this list originate from one sample, sequenced in a study of blood T cell repertoires in COVID-19. Produced via immunoSEQ multiplex PCR; TCRdb's table is partial and in-frame only. The sample includes around 59,000 clones, approximately 90% of them seen just once. The sample taken for sequencing was peripheral blood. Every receptor here comes from a man aged 60 to 69 with acute or convalescent COVID-19.

The chain employs TRBV27 and TRBJ2-1; TRBD2 agrees at 7 bases. Looked up from germline, CDR1 is MNHEY and CDR2 is SMNVEV (reference sequence). Germline trimming cut 5 bases from V and 0 bases from J; bases unmatched to any gene: 10. This CDR3 region has 17 residues. The DNA for the CDR3 is TGTGCCAGCAGTCCCAATCTAGCGGTGAGCTCCTACAATGAGCAGTTCTTC. Translation gives CASSPNLAVSSYNEQFF.

J is TRBJ2-3 and V is TRBV2; 14 nucleotides line up with TRBD2. V lost 4 bases to trimming and J lost 5 bases; unmatched junction nucleotides: 8. Germline-derived CDR1 and CDR2 are SNHLY and FYNNEI. The CDR3 loop spans 17 amino acids. The CDR3: CASSAGTSGRGKDTQYF. In nucleotides, the CDR3 is TGTGCCAGCAGTGCTGGGACTAGCGGGAGAGGGAAAGATACGCAGTATTTT.

V usage is TRBV7-9 and J usage is TRBJ2-1; 15 bases agree with TRBD2. The CDR3 has 16 residues. V dropped 6 bases and J dropped 8; count of bases not matched to a gene: 8. In germline, CDR1 is SEHNR, CDR2 FQNEAQ (reference sequence). CDR3 in DNA: TGTGCCAGCAGGCCACGGACTAGCGGGAGGGCCCATGAGCAGTTCTTC. It codes for CASRPRTSGRAHEQFF.

CDR3 sequence reads: CASSFRGQGGELFF. The CDR3 DNA reads as TGTGCCAGCAGTTTCCGTGGACAGGGGGGGGAGCTGTTTTTT. V gene TRBV27 combines with J gene TRBJ2-2, with 9 bases lining up with TRBD1. CDR3 length equals 14 residues. The V gene's germline CDR1 is MNHEY and CDR2 SMNVEV (reference sequence). V lost 3 bases and J lost 8; bases outside the gene matches: 4.

CDR3 amino acids: CASPRQGVMNTEAFF. CDR3 nucleotides: TGTGCCAGTCCTCGACAGGGGGTCATGAACACTGAAGCTTTCTTT. V usage is TRBV28 and J usage is TRBJ1-1; 9 nucleotides agree with TRBD1. Germline assignment: CDR1 MDHEN and CDR2 SYDVKM. V dropped 9 bases and J dropped 0; count of bases not matched to a gene: 8. The length of the CDR3 is 15 residues.

V and J are TRBV19 and TRBJ2-3, with 8 bases lining up with TRBD1. Germline assignment: CDR1 LNHDA and CDR2 SQIVND (reference sequence). V gave up 2 bases and J gave up 0 bases; unmatched junction bases: 4. This CDR3 contains 16 residues. CDR3 sequence (DNA): TGTGCCAGTAGTATAAGGACAGGGACTAGCACAGATACGCAGTATTTT. It encodes CASSIRTGTSTDTQYF.

This chain uses TRBV30 with TRBJ2-5; a possible D gene is TRBD2 (6 bases). The length of the CDR3 is 12 residues. Germline CDR1 GTSNPN, CDR2 SVGIG (reference sequence). Trimming took off 2 bases at V and 11 bases at J, with 15 bases between the two ends. CDR3 coding DNA: TGTGCCTGGAGTAGCTACCCCGGGGGACAGTACTTC. This gives the protein CAWSSYPGGQYF.

This chain uses TRBV11-2 with TRBJ2-2; perhaps TRBD1 as D (5 bases). CDR3 length equals 17 residues. Trimming removed 1 base at V and 2 bases at J, with 14 bases between. Germline loops: CDR1 SGHAT, CDR2 FQNNGV. The CDR3 DNA reads TGTGCCAGCAGCTTAGTTTCAGGGCTTGCAAACACCGGGGAGCTGTTTTTT. This translates into CASSLVSGLANTGELFF. Using reference TRBV11-2 and TRBJ2-2 for the parts outside the CDR3, the full variable domain is EAGVAQSPRYKIIEKRQSVAFWCNPISGHATLYWYQQILGQGPKLLIQFQNNGVVDDSQLPKDRFSAERLKGVDSTLKIQPAKLEDSAVYLCASSLVSGLANTGELFFGEGSRLTVL.

The chain is built from TRBV11-3 and TRBJ2-7; D is unclear. There are 17 residues in the CDR3. V lost 5 bases and J 0 bases, leaving 20 bases between the germline ends. Germline CDR1 reads SGHNT; CDR2 reads YENEEA. CDR3 loop: CASSPPAGLSSSYEQYF. CDR3 DNA sequence: TGTGCCAGCAGCCCCCCTGCCGGCCTGTCTAGCTCCTACGAGCAGTACTTC.

The chain links TRBV6-5 to TRBJ1-5, with D perhaps matching TRBD1 (5 bases). Trimming removed 6 bases at V and 3 bases at J, with 12 bases between. Germline V lookup: CDR1 MNHEY, CDR2 SVGAGI. The CDR3 covers 14 residues. CDR3 coding DNA: TGTGCCAGCAGGGCAGGGCCCTACAATCAGCCCCAGCATTTT. This encodes CASRAGPYNQPQHF.

V is TRBV6-4 and J is TRBJ1-5; TRBD1 might be the D (5 bases). There are 19 residues in the CDR3. The germline V and J ends were trimmed by 3 bases and 0 bases, with 21 bases remaining between them. Germline CDR1 reads MRHNA; CDR2 reads SNTAGT. This CDR3 reads CASSELTVIPTYSNQPQHF. The CDR3 nucleotides are TGTGCCAGCAGTGAGTTGACAGTTATACCGACGTATAGCAATCAGCCCCAGCATTTT.

This sequence joins TRBV7-9 and TRBJ2-6, with a weak D call TRBD1 (5 bases). V was clipped by 5 bases and J by 0 bases, with 14 bases between them. The germline gives CDR1 SEHNR, CDR2 FQNEAQ (reference sequence). The CDR3 covers 17 residues. CDR3 nucleotide sequence: TGTGCCAGCAGCCTACCTTCAGGGTACTCTGGGGCCAACGTCCTGACTTTC. This sequence encodes CASSLPSGYSGANVLTF.

This chain connects TRBV6-4 to TRBJ2-2, with 10 bases fitting TRBD2. Germline CDR1 is MRHNA and CDR2 is SNTAGT. The CDR3 is made up of 15 amino acids. The V gene end was trimmed by 6 bases and the J gene end by 2 bases; junction bases not matched to a gene: 3. CDR3 coding DNA: TGTGCCAGCAGGCGACTAGCGGGCAACACCGGGGAGCTGTTTTTT. This codes for CASRRLAGNTGELFF.

This chain uses TRBV30 with TRBJ1-4; 10 positions match TRBD1. The germline gives CDR1 GTSNPN, CDR2 SVGIG (reference sequence). The CDR3 contains 15 residues. V trimming: 5 bases; J trimming: 8 bases; junction bases outside the gene matches: 11. The CDR3 region is CAWGRPTGGLEKLFF. CDR3 in DNA: TGTGCCTGGGGTCGTCCGACAGGGGGCTTGGAAAAACTGTTTTTT.